Below, 17 T cell receptor beta chains from the same sample are listed, as sequenced in a study of blood T cells in healthy people across ages. Using a J-beta primer mix together with a sample-barcoded 5' primer, a second PCR was run for about 6 to 12 cycles. TCRdb fed the 5' RACE reads into MiXCR, producing one record per CDR3 protein. The data contain around 1,700,000 distinct CDR3 sequences, 28% of them singletons. The sequencing input was blood. The origin of the receptors is a woman aged 30 to 39 in good health.

The chain has TRBV2 and TRBJ2-6; D remains unclear. Deletions cut 8 bases from V and 0 bases from J, with 8 bases between. Per the germline V gene, CDR1 is SNHLY and CDR2 is FYNNEI. This CDR3 contains 14 residues. As DNA, the CDR3 is TGTGCCAGCGAATGGGACTCTGGGGCCAACGTCCTGACTTTC. It specifies CASEWDSGANVLTF.

The sample holds a few counts of this clonotype. This chain joins TRBV29-1 and TRBJ1-4; 7 bases align to TRBD1. With 4 bases clipped from V and 8 bases from J, the junction kept 13 bases outside the gene matches. From germline, CDR1 is SQVTM and CDR2 ANQGSEA. The CDR3 spans 15 residues. The CDR3 nucleotides are TGCAGCGTTGGAGGGTTCGGGGACAGATCGGAAAAACTGTTTTTT. It translates to CSVGGFGDRSEKLFF.

Many counts were recorded for this clonotype. The chain recombines TRBV7-2 with TRBJ2-3; D gene unclear. The CDR3 covers 14 residues. V was cut by 5 bases and J by 2 bases, with 11 bases left in between. Germline V lookup: CDR1 SGHTA, CDR2 FQGNSA. The CDR3 protein is CASSPGPNTDTQYF. The CDR3 DNA is TGTGCCAGCAGCCCAGGACCTAACACAGATACGCAGTATTTT.

This clonotype was counted a few times. V is TRBV6-5 and J is TRBJ1-5, with D possibly being TRBD1 (6 bases). Germline V lookup: CDR1 MNHEY, CDR2 SVGAGI. This CDR3 is built from 15 residues. The V and J ends lost 5 bases and 7 bases respectively, with 18 bases between them. CDR3: CASSPDRYSGQPQHF. CDR3 DNA sequence: TGTGCCAGCAGTCCAGACAGGTACTCTGGACAGCCCCAGCATTTT.

This clonotype was counted only a few times. The V call is TRBV5-6, the J call TRBJ2-7, with TRBD1 matching 9 bases. The CDR3 is made up of 17 amino acids. V was pared by 0 bases and J by 1 base, with 8 bases of the junction left unmatched. Germline CDR1 is SGHDT and CDR2 is YYEEEE. The CDR3 bases are TGTGCCAGCAGCTTGGTGTCGGGACAGGGATTATCCTACGAGCAGTACTTC. This translates into CASSLVSGQGLSYEQYF.

This sequence joins TRBV14 and TRBJ2-6; D is possibly TRBD1 (5 bases). CDR1 is SGHDN, CDR2 FVKESK, per germline. V was pared by 1 base and J by 0 bases, with 16 bases between. The CDR3 covers 19 residues. The CDR3 DNA reads TGTGCCAGCAGCCAAGGGTCAGGGCAGGCCAGCTCTGGGGCCAACGTCCTGACTTTC. Translating gives CASSQGSGQASSGANVLTF.

This clonotype came up many times. The chain has TRBV18 and TRBJ2-7, with D maybe TRBD1 (6 bases). V was clipped by 3 bases and J by 0 bases, with 12 bases between them. This CDR3 region has 15 residues. From germline, CDR1 is KGHSH and CDR2 LQKENI. CDR3 nucleotide sequence: TGTGCCAGCTCACCGCGGACAGCCTACTCCTACGAGCAGTACTTC. Amino acid sequence: CASSPRTAYSYEQYF.

The chain carries TRBV12-3 or TRBV12-4 and TRBJ2-5, with 11 nucleotides matching TRBD2. The end of the DNA aligns better with TRBJ2-1, so the J call may be wrong. The CDR3 has 15 amino acids. As DNA, the CDR3 is TGTGCCAGCAGTCCTCCGGGACTAGCGGAAGAGACCCAGTTCTTC. It is translated as CASSPPGLAEETQFF.

The chain joins TRBV12-3 or TRBV12-4 to TRBJ2-5; 9 bases line up with TRBD2. This CDR3 comprises 17 residues. With 6 bases clipped from V and 5 bases from J, the junction kept 16 bases outside the gene matches. Written as DNA, the CDR3 is TGTGCCAGCAGCCTCGGGACTAGCTCACCCCGGGGGGAGACCCAGTACTTC. Translation gives CASSLGTSSPRGETQYF.

The V gene is TRBV4-1, the J gene TRBJ2-3, with TRBD2 identical over 8 bases. The CDR3 spans 18 residues. Trimming cost V 0 bases and J 0 bases; bases outside gene matches: 8. Germline-derived CDR1 and CDR2 are MGHRA and YSYEKL. CDR3 sequence reads: CASSQDHPERGSTDTQYF. The CDR3 nucleotides read TGCGCCAGCAGCCAAGATCACCCAGAGCGGGGGAGCACAGATACGCAGTATTTT.

This clonotype has just a few counts. The chain carries TRBV28 and TRBJ2-3; D may match TRBD1 or TRBD2 (5 bases each). The V and J ends lost 4 bases and 2 bases respectively, with 13 bases between them. This CDR3 is built from 15 residues. In germline, CDR1 is MDHEN, CDR2 SYDVKM. The DNA for the CDR3 is TGTGCCAGCAGTTGGTCGGGACCCAACACAGATACGCAGTATTTT. It specifies CASSWSGPNTDTQYF. The whole variable domain, remainder taken from reference TRBV28 and TRBJ2-3, is DVKVTQSSRYLVKRTGEKVFLECVQDMDHENMFWYRQDPGLGLRLIYFSYDVKMKEKGDIPEGYSVSREKKERFSLILESASTNQTSMYLCASSWSGPNTDTQYFGPGTRLTVL.

The sample holds many counts of this clonotype. The chain couples TRBV14 to TRBJ2-7; no reliable D call. The CDR3 is 15 amino acids. V shed 0 bases and J shed 2 bases, with 11 bases lying between them. Per the germline V gene, CDR1 is SGHDN and CDR2 is FVKESK. The CDR3 is CASSQDLVATYEQYF. CDR3 sequence (DNA): TGTGCCAGCAGCCAAGATCTGGTAGCAACCTACGAGCAGTACTTC.

The rearrangement uses TRBV5-1 and TRBJ2-6; possibly TRBD2 for D (7 bases). The CDR3 covers 18 residues. The V and J ends lost 4 bases and 4 bases respectively, with 21 bases between them. Germline V gene sequence: CDR1 SGHRS, CDR2 YFSETQ. CDR3 residues: CASSEEMGGGSGANVLTF. The CDR3, as DNA: TGCGCCAGCAGCGAAGAGATGGGGGGGGGCTCCGGGGCCAACGTCCTGACTTTC.

The chain links TRBV20-1 to TRBJ2-7; D may be TRBD1 (6 bases). This CDR3 has 15 residues. V was shortened by 3 bases and J by 5 bases, with 20 bases between the two germline ends. Germline-derived CDR1 and CDR2 are DFQATT and SNEGSKA (reference sequence). The DNA of the CDR3 is TGCAGTGCTAGTATTTGGACAGAGGGCGACCACGAGCAGTACTTC. Translated, it gives CSASIWTEGDHEQYF.

This clonotype was recorded at least ten times. The V call is TRBV7-9, the J call TRBJ2-5; D gene unclear. The V end was cut by 6 bases, the J end by 7 bases, with 12 bases between. The CDR3 runs to 12 residues. Germline CDR1 SEHNR, CDR2 FQNEAQ (reference sequence). CDR3 loop: CASSTDGATQYF. CDR3 sequence (DNA): TGTGCCAGCAGTACCGACGGAGCGACCCAGTACTTC.

This clonotype was seen more than once but under ten times. The chain employs TRBV21-1 and TRBJ2-5; TRBD2, as called in the table, went unchecked against the DNA. TRBV21-1 constitutes a pseudogene. This CDR3 contains 18 residues. CDR3 sequence: CASSKRVWAGLVSETQYF. CDR3 nucleotides: TGTGCCAGCAGCAAAAGAGTCTGGGCAGGCCTAGTCTCCGAGACCCAGTACTTC.

J is TRBJ1-2 and V is TRBV5-1; D perhaps matches TRBD1 (6 bases). V dropped 4 bases and J dropped 8 bases, with 15 bases sitting between them. The CDR3 extends over 13 amino acids. Germline V gives CDR1 SGHRS, CDR2 YFSETQ. This chain's CDR3 is CASSVGPGGGYTF. Here the CDR3 DNA reads TGCGCCAGCAGCGTGGGCCCTGGGGGCGGCTACACCTTC.